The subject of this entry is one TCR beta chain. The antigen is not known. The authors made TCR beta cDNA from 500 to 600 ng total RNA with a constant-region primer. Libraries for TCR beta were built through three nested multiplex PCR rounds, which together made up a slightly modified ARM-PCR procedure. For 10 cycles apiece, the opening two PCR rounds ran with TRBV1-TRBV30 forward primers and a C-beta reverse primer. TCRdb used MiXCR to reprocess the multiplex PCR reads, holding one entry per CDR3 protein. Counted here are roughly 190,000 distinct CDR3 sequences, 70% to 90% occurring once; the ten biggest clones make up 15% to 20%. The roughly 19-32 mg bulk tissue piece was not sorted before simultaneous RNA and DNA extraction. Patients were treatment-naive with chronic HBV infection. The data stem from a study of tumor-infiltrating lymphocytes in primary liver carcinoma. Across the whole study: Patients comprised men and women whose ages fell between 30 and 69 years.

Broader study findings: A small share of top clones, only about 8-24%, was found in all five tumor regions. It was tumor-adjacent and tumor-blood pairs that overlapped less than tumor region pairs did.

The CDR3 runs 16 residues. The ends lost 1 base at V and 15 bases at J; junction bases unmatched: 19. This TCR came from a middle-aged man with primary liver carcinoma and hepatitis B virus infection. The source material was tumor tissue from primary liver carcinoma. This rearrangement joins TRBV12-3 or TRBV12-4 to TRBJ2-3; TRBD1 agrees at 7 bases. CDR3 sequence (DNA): TGTGCCAGCAGTTTAGACAGACAGGGAAGCACAGAAACGCGATATTTT. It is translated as CASSLDRQGSTETRYF.